These 30 T cell receptor beta chains came from one sample sequenced in a study of T cell repertoires in cytomegalovirus infection. MiXCR was run by TCRdb on the reads, yielding one entry per CDR3 protein. The table records hundreds of thousands of distinct CDR3 sequences, roughly a tenth of them present only once. Sequencing was carried out using PBMCs. Receptors originate from a human donor in good health (CMV status not recorded). Some clones in this sample may be carry-over from other donors' samples.

Ten or more counts support this clonotype. The chain combines TRBV6-1 with TRBJ2-7; a possible D gene is TRBD1 (5 bases). Germline V gives CDR1 MNHNS, CDR2 SASEGT. V was pared by 5 bases and J by 5 bases, with 13 bases between. CDR3 size: 13 residues. CDR3 in amino acids: CASSYTRVNEQYF. The CDR3 bases are TGTGCCAGCAGTTATACCAGGGTCAACGAGCAGTACTTC.

This clonotype was counted many times. The chain couples TRBV11-2 to TRBJ2-3; D perhaps matches TRBD2 (7 bases). Deletions cut 4 bases from V and 8 bases from J, with 16 bases between. Germline CDR1 is SGHAT and CDR2 is FQNNGV. The CDR3 is 14 residues long. The CDR3 sequence: CASSSIAGAGTQYF. In nucleotides, the CDR3 is TGTGCCAGCAGCTCGATTGCGGGGGCGGGTACGCAGTATTTT.

This clonotype came up once. Just one base apart from a much larger clone, this may be a read error. The CDR3 ends on some other residue instead of the conserved phenylalanine or tryptophan, so this is likely a read error. The chain has TRBV12-3 or TRBV12-4 and TRBJ1-2; 10 positions match TRBD1. J lost 2 bases, V lost 7 bases, and 4 bases had no gene match. The CDR3 loop spans 14 amino acids. This CDR3 is CASIPGQGNYGYTC. CDR3 bases: TGTGCCAGCATCCCGGGACAGGGGAACTATGGCTACACCTGC.

This rearrangement joins TRBV15 to TRBJ2-3; 11 bases line up with TRBD2. Germline V lookup: CDR1 LNHNV, CDR2 YYDKDF (reference sequence). This CDR3 is 16 amino acids long. V shed 3 bases, J shed 2 bases, and the junction held 4 bases outside the gene matches. The CDR3: CATSREGLADTDTQYF. CDR3 DNA sequence: TGTGCCACCAGCAGGGAGGGACTAGCGGACACAGATACGCAGTATTTT.

This clonotype has at least ten counts. The chain joins TRBV7-9 to TRBJ1-4; the D gene is possibly TRBD1 (6 bases). The germline V gene encodes CDR1 SEHNR and CDR2 FQNEAQ (reference sequence). The CDR3 consists of 15 residues. Deletions cut 5 bases from V and 6 bases from J, with 16 bases between. CDR3 loop: CASSPLGQTYEKLFF. In DNA, the CDR3 is TGTGCCAGCAGCCCCTTAGGACAGACCTATGAAAAACTGTTTTTT.

This clonotype was seen only a few times. The J gene is TRBJ1-4, the V gene TRBV12-3 or TRBV12-4; D gene ambiguous. The V end was cut by 6 bases, the J end by 2 bases, with 10 bases between. This CDR3 is built from 14 residues. CDR3 amino acids: CASSDGVTNEKLFF. The CDR3, as DNA: TGTGCCAGCAGCGATGGGGTCACTAATGAAAAACTGTTTTTT.

The chain has TRBV10-3 and TRBJ2-7, with unresolved D. CDR3 length equals 13 residues. Germline loops: CDR1 ENHRY, CDR2 SYGVKD. Between the trimmed V and J ends, which lost 2 bases and 1 base, there was a span of 6 bases. The CDR3 loop is CAISEAGSYEQYV. DNA of the CDR3: TGTGCCATCAGTGAGGCAGGATCCTACGAGCAGTACGTC.

This clonotype was seen ten or more times. The chain has TRBV7-6 and TRBJ2-1; D ambiguous. The germline gives CDR1 SGHVS, CDR2 FNYEAQ. There are 14 residues in the CDR3. Deletions cut 0 bases from V and 7 bases from J, with 10 bases between. The CDR3 DNA reads as TGTGCCAGCAGCTTAGCGAGCCCAATTAATGAGCAGTTCTTC. Translated: CASSLASPINEQFF.

This clonotype was found many times. The chain recombines TRBV5-4 with TRBJ2-5; D remains ambiguous. CDR3 length: 12 amino acids. Deletions cut 4 bases from V and 7 bases from J, with 11 bases between. Germline CDR1 SGHNT, CDR2 YYREEE (reference sequence). The CDR3 coding sequence is TGTGCCAGCAGCACCCCCCTGGGGACCCAGTACTTC. Translating gives CASSTPLGTQYF.

Ten or more counts support this clonotype. The chain combines TRBV28 with TRBJ2-2; D ambiguous. Germline V gives CDR1 MDHEN, CDR2 SYDVKM. V dropped 5 bases and J dropped 3 bases, with 10 bases sitting between them. The length of the CDR3 is 14 residues. The CDR3 loop reads CASSPNTYTGELFF. CDR3 bases: TGTGCCAGCAGTCCCAACACGTACACCGGGGAGCTGTTTTTT.

In this sample, this clonotype turned up a few times. This chain links TRBV10-3 with TRBJ2-3, with TRBD2 identical over 8 bases. Per germline, CDR1 ENHRY and CDR2 SYGVKD. The CDR3 contains 17 residues. The V segment lost 0 bases and the J segment 6 bases; nucleotides outside the gene matches: 11. The CDR3 DNA reads as TGTGCCATCAGTGAGTCCCGGAGCGGGGGAAGTTGGGATACGCAGTATTTT. Translated, it gives CAISESRSGGSWDTQYF.

This clonotype occurred a few times. The chain carries TRBV2 and TRBJ2-3; the match to TRBD1 covers 8 bases. With 4 bases clipped from V and 2 bases from J, the junction kept 8 bases outside the gene matches. This CDR3 is 16 amino acids long. Germline lookup yields CDR1 SNHLY and CDR2 FYNNEI. Here the CDR3 reads CASSAGRTGNTDTQYF. Written as DNA, the CDR3 is TGTGCCAGCAGTGCAGGGCGGACAGGGAACACAGATACGCAGTATTTT.

This clonotype appeared many times. The rearrangement uses TRBV6-2 or TRBV6-3 and TRBJ2-4; tentatively, D is TRBD2 (5 bases). Trimming left V 8 bases short and J 9 bases short, with 20 bases between. This CDR3 is built from 14 residues. CDR1 is MNHEY and CDR2 is SVGEGT in the germline V gene. CDR3 protein: CASLLGGPSGIQYF. The CDR3 DNA reads TGTGCCAGCCTCCTTGGTGGGCCAAGCGGCATTCAGTACTTC.

This clonotype has at least ten counts. The V and J genes are TRBV7-3 and TRBJ2-1; D is perhaps TRBD1 (5 bases). The CDR3 totals 13 residues. CDR1 is SGHTA and CDR2 is FQGTGA in the germline V gene. V dropped 2 bases and J dropped 7 bases, with 9 bases sitting between them. DNA for the CDR3: TGTGCCAGCAGCTTACCAGGGCAGAATGAGCAGTTCTTC. Translated, it gives CASSLPGQNEQFF.

This clonotype was picked up a small number of times. CDR3 amino acids: CASPPGQGRLGNTEAFF. The CDR3 nucleotides read TGTGCCAGCCCCCCGGGACAGGGGAGGTTGGGAAACACTGAAGCTTTCTTT. The V call is TRBV6-6, the J call TRBJ1-1; 10 positions agree with TRBD1. CDR1 is MNHNY and CDR2 is SVGAGI in the germline V gene (reference sequence). With V trimmed by 8 bases and J by 2 bases, 14 bases remained unmatched. The CDR3 contains 17 residues.

This clonotype has ten or more counts. This chain connects TRBV24-1 to TRBJ2-3; 8 bases map to TRBD1. This CDR3 spans 15 amino acids. Trimming removed 4 bases from V and 2 bases from J; junction bases left unmatched: 4. From germline, CDR1 is KGHDR and CDR2 SFDVKD. The CDR3 DNA is TGTGCCACCAGTGACCCAGGGGGCTTCACAGATACGCAGTATTTT. This encodes CATSDPGGFTDTQYF.

This clonotype was counted many times. The chain couples TRBV7-9 to TRBJ1-4, with D perhaps TRBD1 (5 bases). This CDR3 contains 15 residues. Germline V gives CDR1 SEHNR, CDR2 FQNEAQ (reference sequence). Trimming removed 3 bases at V and 7 bases at J, with 15 bases between. The CDR3 DNA is TGTGCCAGCAGCTTCGGGGGATCCCGAGGTGAAAAACTGTTTTTT. This codes for CASSFGGSRGEKLFF. The complete variable domain, with remaining parts taken from reference TRBV7-9 and TRBJ1-4, reads DTGVSQNPRHKITKRGQNVTFRCDPISEHNRLYWYRQTLGQGPEFLTYFQNEAQLEKSRLLSDRFSAERPKGSFSTLEIQRTEQGDSAMYLCASSFGGSRGEKLFFGSGTQLSVL.

This clonotype was counted many times. The chain couples TRBV5-6 to TRBJ2-3, with D possibly being TRBD1 (5 bases). This CDR3 is 14 amino acids long. Germline CDR1 SGHDT, CDR2 YYEEEE. V lost 5 bases, J lost 3 bases, and 13 bases lay in between. The CDR3 reads CASSYSKGTDTQYF. The CDR3 bases are TGTGCCAGCAGTTACTCCAAGGGGACAGATACGCAGTATTTT.

The chain is built from TRBV20-1 and TRBJ1-2, with D maybe TRBD1 (5 bases). This CDR3 contains 14 residues. Trimming removed 3 bases from V and 3 bases from J, with 14 bases in between. Germline assignment: CDR1 DFQATT and CDR2 SNEGSKA (reference sequence). This chain's CDR3 is CSASPRDPYYGYTF. CDR3 sequence (DNA): TGCAGTGCTAGTCCCAGGGATCCCTACTATGGCTACACCTTC.

V and J are TRBV6-5 and TRBJ2-3; tentative D call: TRBD1 (5 bases). Germline lookup yields CDR1 MNHEY and CDR2 SVGAGI. Trimming stripped 2 bases from V and 3 bases from J, with 9 bases between. This CDR3 region has 14 residues. In nucleotides, the CDR3 is TGTGCCAGCAGTTACCGGGCAGGGACAGATACGCAGTATTTT. Protein product: CASSYRAGTDTQYF.

In its sample, this clonotype was seen many times. This sequence joins TRBV28 and TRBJ1-1, with TRBD1 matching 8 bases. Germline V gene sequence: CDR1 MDHEN, CDR2 SYDVKM. V lost 5 bases to trimming and J lost 4 bases; unmatched junction nucleotides: 0. This CDR3 has 12 amino acids. CDR3 coding DNA: TGTGCCAGCAGTACAGGGGGCACTGAAGCTTTCTTT. Protein sequence: CASSTGGTEAFF.

This clonotype was seen only a few times. The gene calls are TRBV3-1 and TRBJ1-1, with D perhaps TRBD1 (5 bases). CDR1 and CDR2 (germline): LGHDT, YNNKEL (reference sequence). The length of the CDR3 is 14 residues. V dropped 0 bases and J dropped 8 bases, with 13 bases sitting between them. In DNA form, the CDR3 reads TGTGCCAGCAGCCAAGATCTTTCAGGGAAGGAAGCTTTCTTT. It encodes CASSQDLSGKEAFF.

This clonotype came up many times. V and J are TRBV9 and TRBJ2-3; no clear D. Trimming took 5 bases from V and 3 from J, leaving 10 bases between them. CDR1 is SGDLS, CDR2 YYNGEE, per germline. The CDR3 is made up of 13 amino acids. Written as DNA, the CDR3 is TGTGCCAGCAGTACTGGCCCAACAGATACGCAGTATTTT. Its protein is CASSTGPTDTQYF.

In its sample, this clonotype was seen many times. The rearrangement joins TRBV7-9 to TRBJ2-1, with D unresolved. There are 13 residues in the CDR3. V shed 5 bases and J shed 5 bases, with 10 bases lying between them. Germline loops: CDR1 SEHNR, CDR2 FQNEAQ (reference sequence). The chain's CDR3 is CASSLAKNNEQFF. In DNA, the CDR3 is TGTGCCAGCAGCCTTGCAAAAAACAATGAGCAGTTCTTC. Full variable domain (remainder filled in from reference TRBV7-9 and TRBJ2-1): DTGVSQNPRHKITKRGQNVTFRCDPISEHNRLYWYRQTLGQGPEFLTYFQNEAQLEKSRLLSDRFSAERPKGSFSTLEIQRTEQGDSAMYLCASSLAKNNEQFFGPGTRLTVL.

This clonotype was counted ten times or more. The chain combines TRBV20-1 with TRBJ1-6; 9 positions match TRBD1. With V trimmed by 3 bases and J by 7 bases, 4 bases remained unmatched. CDR1 and CDR2 (germline): DFQATT, SNEGSKA (reference sequence). The CDR3 spans 14 residues. CDR3 sequence reads: CSARPGQGNSPLHF. DNA for the CDR3: TGCAGTGCTAGGCCGGGACAGGGAAATTCACCCCTCCACTTT.

This clonotype was recorded at least ten times. The chain employs TRBV6-2 or TRBV6-3 and TRBJ2-1, with D perhaps TRBD1 or TRBD2 (5 bases each). This CDR3 has 12 amino acids. From germline, CDR1 is MNHEY and CDR2 SVGEGT. Between the trimmed V and J ends, which lost 7 bases and 6 bases, there was a span of 10 bases. The CDR3 reads CASTGTFNEQFF. The CDR3, as DNA: TGTGCCAGCACAGGGACCTTCAATGAGCAGTTCTTC.

This clonotype was counted between two and nine times. The chain is built from TRBV28 and TRBJ1-3, with D uncertain. The germline CDR1 and CDR2 sequences are MDHEN and SYDVKM. This CDR3 has 12 residues. V was trimmed by 8 bases and J by 3 bases, leaving 8 bases between them. The CDR3 protein is CASCTLGNTIYF. DNA of the CDR3: TGTGCCAGCTGCACACTTGGAAACACCATATATTTT.

This clonotype was counted ten times or more. The chain couples TRBV5-1 to TRBJ2-1; 7 bases line up with TRBD2. The V and J ends lost 4 bases and 2 bases, in that order; junction bases with no gene match: 3. CDR1 is SGHRS, CDR2 YFSETQ, per germline. The CDR3 length is 14 residues. The CDR3 nucleotides are TGCGCCAGCAGCCCCGGGAGGACCTACAATGAGCAGTTCTTC. Protein sequence: CASSPGRTYNEQFF.

This clonotype was detected many times. The gene calls are TRBV12-3 or TRBV12-4 and TRBJ1-5; no clear D gene. Trimming removed 2 bases at V and 0 bases at J, with 8 bases between. The CDR3 is 15 amino acids. The CDR3 nucleotides are TGTGCCAGCAGTTTAAATCGGAATAGCAATCAGCCCCAGCATTTT. This sequence encodes CASSLNRNSNQPQHF.

There are many counts of this clonotype. V usage is TRBV7-2 and J usage is TRBJ2-1; 13 bases align to TRBD2. J was trimmed by 4 bases and V by 1 base; bases with no gene match: 10. The CDR3 has 19 amino acids. From germline, CDR1 is SGHTA and CDR2 FQGNSA. The CDR3, as DNA: TGTGCCAGCAGCTTAGAAAGCGGACTAGCGGGGGCCGCGTACAATGAGCAGTTCTTC. As protein: CASSLESGLAGAAYNEQFF.